Below, 15 T cell receptor beta chains from the same sample are listed, as sequenced in a study of blood T cell repertoires in COVID-19. The method was immunoSEQ multiplex PCR; TCRdb's version includes in-frame clones alone and lacks a portion of them. The sample includes some 120,000 clones, roughly nine tenths of them seen just once. Sequences were obtained from peripheral blood. Receptors were obtained from a human donor with active COVID-19. The donor label of this sample is uncertain.

The rearrangement links TRBV28 to TRBJ1-3; 8 bases agree with TRBD1. V was pared by 11 bases and J by 0 bases, with 9 bases of the junction left unmatched. This CDR3 is 15 amino acids long. The germline CDR1 and CDR2 sequences are MDHEN and SYDVKM. DNA for the CDR3: TGTGCCGCCAGGGACAGGAAGAGCTCTGGAAACACCATATATTTT. This sequence encodes CAARDRKSSGNTIYF. Full variable domain (remainder filled in from reference TRBV28 and TRBJ1-3): DVKVTQSSRYLVKRTGEKVFLECVQDMDHENMFWYRQDPGLGLRLIYFSYDVKMKEKGDIPEGYSVSREKKERFSLILESASTNQTSMYLCAARDRKSSGNTIYFGEGSWLTVV.

The CDR3 here is CASSFGGRGATDTQYF. Written as DNA, the CDR3 is TGTGCCAGCAGCTTCGGCGGGCGGGGCGCCACAGATACGCAGTATTTT. The chain couples TRBV7-8 to TRBJ2-3, with a tentative D call TRBD2 (6 bases). This CDR3 spans 16 amino acids. CDR1 and CDR2 from the germline V gene are SGHVS and FQNEAQ. V shed 3 bases and J shed 2 bases, with 15 bases lying between them.

The chain has TRBV20-1 and TRBJ1-2, with D uncertain. CDR3 size: 11 residues. In germline, CDR1 is DFQATT, CDR2 SNEGSKA (reference sequence). The V end was cut by 1 base, the J end by 10 bases, with 10 bases between. CDR3 coding DNA: TGCAGTGCTAGAGCCCCTGACTCCTACACCTTC. Its protein product is CSARAPDSYTF.

V and J are TRBV18 and TRBJ1-4; D possibly corresponds to TRBD1 (5 bases). The ends were cut back, 0 bases at V and 1 base at J, with 9 bases in the middle. Germline V lookup: CDR1 KGHSH, CDR2 LQKENI. This CDR3 is 16 amino acids long. In DNA form, the CDR3 reads TGTGCCAGCTCACCACCTCGGGGGGGAACTAATGAAAAACTGTTTTTT. Translating it yields CASSPPRGGTNEKLFF. The complete variable domain, with remaining parts taken from reference TRBV18 and TRBJ1-4, reads NAGVMQNPRHLVRRRGQEARLRCSPMKGHSHVYWYRQLPEEGLKFMVYLQKENIIDESGMPKERFSAEFPKEGPSILRIQQVVRGDSAAYFCASSPPRGGTNEKLFFGSGTQLSVL.

This chain uses TRBV4-1 with TRBJ2-5; 8 nucleotides line up with TRBD1. This CDR3 comprises 17 residues. V lost 0 bases and J lost 6; bases outside the gene matches: 12. Germline loops: CDR1 MGHRA, CDR2 YSYEKL. CDR3 DNA sequence: TGCGCCAGCAGCCAAGATCAGAAGACAGGGGTGAGGAAGACCCAGTACTTC. Its protein is CASSQDQKTGVRKTQYF.

The CDR3: CASCWGTSGGADTQYF. CDR3 sequence (DNA): TGTGCCAGCTGTTGGGGGACTAGCGGGGGGGCCGATACGCAGTATTTT. The genes are TRBV6-2 or TRBV6-3 and TRBJ2-3; TRBD2 agrees at 16 bases. CDR1 is MNHEY, CDR2 SVGEGT, per germline. The CDR3 totals 16 residues. V shed 8 bases and J 6 bases; nucleotides not matched to a gene: 8.

J is TRBJ2-1 and V is TRBV6-5; TRBD1 matches at 8 bases. The germline V gene encodes CDR1 MNHEY and CDR2 SVGAGI. The J segment lost 7 bases and the V segment lost 0 bases, leaving 2 bases of the junction unmatched. This CDR3 comprises 14 residues. CDR3 sequence (DNA): TGTGCCAGCAGTTACTCCAGGACAGGGAATGAGCAGTTCTTC. Translated, it gives CASSYSRTGNEQFF.

In DNA form, the CDR3 reads TGTGCCAGCAGCCCACAGGGGAAAAACATTCAGTACTTC. It translates to CASSPQGKNIQYF. The chain combines TRBV6-6 with TRBJ2-4; 7 bases agree with TRBD1. CDR3 size: 13 residues. Per the germline V gene, CDR1 is MNHNY and CDR2 is SVGAGI (reference sequence). V was pared by 6 bases and J by 4 bases, with 3 bases of the junction left unmatched.

In this sample, this clone turned up a few times. This chain connects TRBV19 to TRBJ1-6; D call uncertain. The CDR3 is 14 residues long. V lost 5 bases, J lost 8 bases, and 13 bases lay in between. Germline V gives CDR1 LNHDA, CDR2 SQIVND (reference sequence). This chain's CDR3 is CASSPPWAHSPLHF. CDR3 bases: TGTGCCAGTAGTCCCCCCTGGGCCCATTCACCCCTCCACTTT.

This rearrangement joins TRBV7-9 to TRBJ2-7; 8 nucleotides agree with TRBD2. Germline V lookup: CDR1 SEHNR, CDR2 FQNEAQ (reference sequence). The CDR3 has 15 residues. Unmatched junction bases numbered 10, after V lost 5 bases and J lost 4 bases. The CDR3 loop is CASSPGLGVRYEQYF. The DNA for the CDR3 is TGTGCCAGCAGCCCGGGACTAGGGGTACGGTACGAGCAGTACTTC.

The chain recombines TRBV6-6 with TRBJ2-5; TRBD2 aligns across 10 bases. The CDR3 spans 18 residues. V was pared by 5 bases and J by 4 bases, with 16 bases of the junction left unmatched. Germline lookup yields CDR1 MNHNY and CDR2 SVGAGI (reference sequence). For the CDR3, the DNA is TGTGCCAGCAGTCGGTGGACGAGAGCTAGCGGGGGCCGAGAGACCCAGTACTTC. Translating gives CASSRWTRASGGRETQYF.

CDR3 in DNA: TGCGCCAGCAGCCCTCTCACAAACTATGGCTACACCTTC. It encodes CASSPLTNYGYTF. The chain combines TRBV4-3 with TRBJ1-2; D gene ambiguous. CDR3 length equals 13 residues. The V gene lost 4 bases and the J gene lost 2 bases, with 8 bases spanning the gap. Germline CDR1 and CDR2: LGHNA and YSLEER.

The count of this clone is one. The rearrangement joins TRBV21-1 to TRBJ2-1; the D call of TRBD1 is as the table states it, not checked on the DNA. TRBV21-1 is a documented pseudogene. The CDR3 has 14 residues. The CDR3 reads CASRGAGVGNEQFF. The CDR3 bases are TGTGCCAGCAGGGGGGCCGGGGTCGGCAATGAGCAGTTCTTC.

The V call is TRBV18, the J call TRBJ1-2, with 8 bases matching TRBD1. This CDR3 has 14 residues. CDR1 and CDR2 from the germline V gene are KGHSH and LQKENI. The J segment lost 8 bases and the V segment lost 6 bases, leaving 11 bases of the junction unmatched. The CDR3 here is CASSDVTGVTGYTF. The CDR3 DNA is TGTGCCAGCTCTGACGTGACAGGGGTAACGGGCTACACCTTC.

V gene TRBV7-2 combines with J gene TRBJ1-6, with D perhaps TRBD1 (6 bases). The germline V gene has CDR1 SGHTA and CDR2 FQGNSA. The CDR3 is 16 amino acids. V lost 0 bases, J lost 2 bases, and 8 bases lay in between. CDR3 sequence reads: CASSLATGTYNSPLHF. The CDR3 region has the DNA TGTGCCAGCAGCTTAGCGACAGGAACCTATAATTCACCCCTCCACTTT.